This T cell receptor (beta chain) was recovered during a study of blood T cell repertoires in COVID-19. Study overall: From T cells, B-cell-depleted T cells, or PBMCs came the material, which was cDNA or gDNA.

V was trimmed by 0 bases and J by 0 bases, leaving 12 bases between them. In germline, CDR1 is MGHRA, CDR2 YSYEKL. CDR3 size: 17 residues. Study processing details: For nucleated cells, counts were estimated from reference gene primer amplification. Repertoires were generated with immunoSEQ multiplex PCR, while TCRdb's copy carries only in-frame clones and drops some. From that table come the V and J calls and clone size; the DNA was used to work out D and trimming. The table lists roughly 41,000 clones, 70% to 90% of them singletons. The origin of this receptor is a human donor in a cohort sampled during active COVID-19. The donor label of this sample is uncertain. The chain uses TRBV4-1 and TRBJ2-1; D is unclear. The specimen sequenced was peripheral blood. CDR3 DNA: TGCGCCAGCAGCCAAGATGGCAACAGACGCTCCTACAATGAGCAGTTCTTC. Its protein product is CASSQDGNRRSYNEQFF.